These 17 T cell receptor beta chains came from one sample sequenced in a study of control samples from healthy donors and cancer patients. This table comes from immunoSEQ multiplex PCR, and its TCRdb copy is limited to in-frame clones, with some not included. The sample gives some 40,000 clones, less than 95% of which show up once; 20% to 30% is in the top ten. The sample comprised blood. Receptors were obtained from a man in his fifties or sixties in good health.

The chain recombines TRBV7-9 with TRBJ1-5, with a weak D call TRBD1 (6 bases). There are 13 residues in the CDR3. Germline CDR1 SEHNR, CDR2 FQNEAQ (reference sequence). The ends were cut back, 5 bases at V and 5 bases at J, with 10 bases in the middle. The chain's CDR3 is CASSVNRDQPQHF. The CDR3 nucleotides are TGTGCCAGCAGCGTTAACAGGGATCAGCCCCAGCATTTT.

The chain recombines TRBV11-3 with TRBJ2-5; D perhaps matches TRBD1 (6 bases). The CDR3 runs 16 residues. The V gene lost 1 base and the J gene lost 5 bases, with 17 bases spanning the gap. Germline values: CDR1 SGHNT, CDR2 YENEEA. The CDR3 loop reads CASSLVTPTGGETQYF. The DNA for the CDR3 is TGTGCCAGCAGCTTAGTGACCCCGACAGGTGGGGAGACCCAGTACTTC. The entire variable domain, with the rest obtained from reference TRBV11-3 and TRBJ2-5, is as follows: EAGVVQSPRYKIIEKKQPVAFWCNPISGHNTLYWYLQNLGQGPELLIRYENEEAVDDSQLPKDRFSAERLKGVDSTLKIQPAELGDSAVYLCASSLVTPTGGETQYFGPGTRLLVL.

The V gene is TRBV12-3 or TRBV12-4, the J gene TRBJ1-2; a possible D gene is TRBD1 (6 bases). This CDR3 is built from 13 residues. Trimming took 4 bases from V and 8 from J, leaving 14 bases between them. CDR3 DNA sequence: TGTGCCAGCAGTTCCGGGACATTAGTGGGCTACACCTTC. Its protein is CASSSGTLVGYTF.

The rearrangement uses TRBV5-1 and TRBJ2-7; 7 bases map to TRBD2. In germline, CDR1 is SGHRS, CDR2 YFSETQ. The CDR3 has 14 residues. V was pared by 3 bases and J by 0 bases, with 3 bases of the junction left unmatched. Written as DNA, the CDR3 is TGCGCCAGCAGCTCGAGCGGGGTCTCCTACGAGCAGTACTTC. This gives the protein CASSSSGVSYEQYF.

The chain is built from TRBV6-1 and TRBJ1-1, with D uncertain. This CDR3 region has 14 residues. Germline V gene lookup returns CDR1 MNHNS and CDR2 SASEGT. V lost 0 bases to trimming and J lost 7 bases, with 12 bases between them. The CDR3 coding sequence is TGTGCCAGCAGTGAAGCGAGACCTTTGGGTGAAGCTTTCTTT. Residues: CASSEARPLGEAFF.

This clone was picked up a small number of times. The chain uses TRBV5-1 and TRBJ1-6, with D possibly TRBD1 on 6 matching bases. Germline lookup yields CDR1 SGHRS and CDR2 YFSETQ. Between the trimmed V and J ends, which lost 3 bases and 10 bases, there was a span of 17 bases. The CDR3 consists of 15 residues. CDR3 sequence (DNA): TGCGCCAGCAGCTGGGTTACAGGGCCAGGATCACCCCTCCACTTT. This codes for CASSWVTGPGSPLHF.

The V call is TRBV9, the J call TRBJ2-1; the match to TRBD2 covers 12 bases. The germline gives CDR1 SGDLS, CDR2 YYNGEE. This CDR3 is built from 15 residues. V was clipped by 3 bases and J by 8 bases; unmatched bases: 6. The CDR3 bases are TGTGCCAGCAGCGCGACTAGCGGGAGCGGTCATGAGCAGTTCTTC. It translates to CASSATSGSGHEQFF.

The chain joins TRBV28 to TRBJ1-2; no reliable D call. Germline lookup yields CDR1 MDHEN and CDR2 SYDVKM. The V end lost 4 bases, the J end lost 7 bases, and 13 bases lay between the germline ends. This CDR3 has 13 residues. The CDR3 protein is CASSSTDRSGYTF. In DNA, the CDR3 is TGTGCCAGCAGTTCCACCGACCGGTCTGGCTACACCTTC.

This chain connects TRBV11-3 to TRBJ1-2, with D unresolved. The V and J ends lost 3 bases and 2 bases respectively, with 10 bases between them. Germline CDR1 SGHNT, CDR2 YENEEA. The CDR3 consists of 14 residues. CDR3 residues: CASSFRGTNYGYTF. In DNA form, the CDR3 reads TGTGCCAGCAGCTTTCGGGGAACGAACTATGGCTACACCTTC.

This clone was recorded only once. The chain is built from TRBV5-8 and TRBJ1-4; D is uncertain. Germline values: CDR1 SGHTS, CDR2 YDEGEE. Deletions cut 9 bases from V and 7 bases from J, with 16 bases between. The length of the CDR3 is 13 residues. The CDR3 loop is CATSNGGAEKLFF. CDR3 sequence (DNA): TGTGCCACTTCTAACGGCGGCGCTGAAAAACTGTTTTTT.

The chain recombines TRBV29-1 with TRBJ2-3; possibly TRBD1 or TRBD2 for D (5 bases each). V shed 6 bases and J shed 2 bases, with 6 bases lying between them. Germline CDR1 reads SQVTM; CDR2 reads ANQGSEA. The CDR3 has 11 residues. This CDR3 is CSVGPTDTQYF. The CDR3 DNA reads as TGCAGCGTGGGACCCACAGATACGCAGTATTTT.

CDR3 residues: CASSLYLSSTDTQYF. The CDR3 coding sequence is TGTGCCAGCAGCTTGTACCTATCTAGCACAGATACGCAGTATTTT. The gene calls are TRBV5-6 and TRBJ2-3, with D uncertain. Germline CDR1 and CDR2: SGHDT and YYEEEE. The CDR3 is made up of 15 amino acids. Trimming left V 1 base short and J 0 bases short, with 9 bases between.

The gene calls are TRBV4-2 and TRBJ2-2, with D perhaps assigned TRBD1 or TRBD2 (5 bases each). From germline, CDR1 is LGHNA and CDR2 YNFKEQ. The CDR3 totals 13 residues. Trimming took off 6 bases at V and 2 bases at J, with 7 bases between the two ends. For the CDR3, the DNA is TGTGCCAGCAGGGGACCAAACACCGGGGAGCTGTTTTTT. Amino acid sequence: CASRGPNTGELFF.

The CDR3 DNA follows: TGTGCCAGTAGTATGGCATCTCGACAGGGACATAGTGGCTACACCTTC. Amino acid sequence: CASSMASRQGHSGYTF. This chain links TRBV19 with TRBJ1-2, with TRBD1 matching 7 bases. Trimming at V came to 3 bases and at J to 7 bases, leaving 14 bases not matched to a gene. Germline CDR1 and CDR2: LNHDA and SQIVND (reference sequence). The CDR3 totals 16 residues.

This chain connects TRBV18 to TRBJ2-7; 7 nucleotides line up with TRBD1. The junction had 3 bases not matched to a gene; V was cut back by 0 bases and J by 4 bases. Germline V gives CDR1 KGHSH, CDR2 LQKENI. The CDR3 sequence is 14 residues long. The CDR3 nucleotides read TGTGCCAGCTCACCACCGGGGACAGTTTACGAGCAGTACTTC. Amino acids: CASSPPGTVYEQYF.

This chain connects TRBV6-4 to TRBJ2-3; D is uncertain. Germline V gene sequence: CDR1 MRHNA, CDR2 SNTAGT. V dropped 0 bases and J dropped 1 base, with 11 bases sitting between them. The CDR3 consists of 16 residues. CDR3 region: CASSDSFGSGTDTQYF. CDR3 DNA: TGTGCCAGCAGTGACTCGTTTGGATCGGGCACAGATACGCAGTATTTT.

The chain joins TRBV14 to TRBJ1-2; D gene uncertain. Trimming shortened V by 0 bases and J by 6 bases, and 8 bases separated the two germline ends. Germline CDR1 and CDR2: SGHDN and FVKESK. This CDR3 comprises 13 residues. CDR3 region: CASSQDYSHGYTF. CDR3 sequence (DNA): TGTGCCAGCAGCCAAGACTACAGCCATGGCTACACCTTC.